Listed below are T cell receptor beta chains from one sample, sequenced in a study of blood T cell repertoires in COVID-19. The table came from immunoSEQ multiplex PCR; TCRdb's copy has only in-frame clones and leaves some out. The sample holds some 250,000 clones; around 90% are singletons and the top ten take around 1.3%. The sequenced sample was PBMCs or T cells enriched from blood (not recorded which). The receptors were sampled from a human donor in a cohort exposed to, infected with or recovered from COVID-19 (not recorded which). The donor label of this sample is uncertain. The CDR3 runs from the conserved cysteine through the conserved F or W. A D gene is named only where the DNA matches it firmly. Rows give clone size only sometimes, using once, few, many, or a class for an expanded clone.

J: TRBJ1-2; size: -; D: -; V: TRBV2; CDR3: CASIRVTTGYTF; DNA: TGTGCCAGCATCAGGGTTACGACTGGCTACACCTTC
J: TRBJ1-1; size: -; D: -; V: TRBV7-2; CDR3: CASSSPRGNTEAFF; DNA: TGTGCCAGCAGCTCGCCCAGGGGGAACACTGAAGCTTTCTTT
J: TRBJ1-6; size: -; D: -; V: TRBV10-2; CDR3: CASSEPPVKLSYNSPLHF; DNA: TGCGCCAGCAGTGAGCCGCCAGTCAAATTATCCTATAATTCACCCCTCCACTTT
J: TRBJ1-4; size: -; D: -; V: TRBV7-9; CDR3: CASSPTGMANEKLFF; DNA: TGTGCCAGCAGCCCAACAGGGATGGCTAATGAAAAACTGTTTTTT
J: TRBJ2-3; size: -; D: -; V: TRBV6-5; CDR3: CASSYGGRSTDTQYF; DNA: TGTGCCAGCAGTTACGGGGGGAGAAGCACAGATACGCAGTATTTT
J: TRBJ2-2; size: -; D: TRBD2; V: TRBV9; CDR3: CASSVSGTSGGPNTGELFF; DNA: TGTGCCAGCAGCGTATCGGGGACTAGCGGGGGCCCGAACACCGGGGAGCTGTTTTTT
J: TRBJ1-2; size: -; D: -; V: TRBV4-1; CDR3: CASSPKGGNNYGYTF; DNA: TGCGCCAGCAGCCCAAAAGGAGGGAATAACTATGGCTACACCTTC
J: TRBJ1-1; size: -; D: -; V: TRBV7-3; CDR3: CASSEEPYTEAFF; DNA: TGTGCCAGCAGCGAAGAGCCGTACACTGAAGCTTTCTTT
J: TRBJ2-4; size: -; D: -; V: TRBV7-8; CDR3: CASSLTQGGKRNIQYF; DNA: TGTGCCAGCAGCTTAACGCAGGGTGGTAAACGAAACATTCAGTACTTC
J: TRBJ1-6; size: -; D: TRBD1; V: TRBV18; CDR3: CASSLSPPVGTGTSPLHF; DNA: TGTGCCAGCTCACTCTCCCCCCCCGTCGGGACAGGGACCTCACCCCTCCACTTT
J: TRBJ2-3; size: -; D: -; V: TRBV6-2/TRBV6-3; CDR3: CASSQLETDTQYF; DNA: TGTGCCAGCAGCCAACTAGAGACAGATACGCAGTATTTT
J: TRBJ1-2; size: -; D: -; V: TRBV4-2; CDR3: CASSQDNTVPYGYTF; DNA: TGTGCCAGCAGCCAAGATAATACGGTCCCCTATGGCTACACCTTC
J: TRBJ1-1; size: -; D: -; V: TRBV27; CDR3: CASSSGPGAMTEAFF; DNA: TGTGCCAGCAGTTCGGGTCCAGGGGCAATGACTGAAGCTTTCTTT
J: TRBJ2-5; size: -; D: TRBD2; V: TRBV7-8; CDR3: CASSSRTSGTQETQYF; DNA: TGTGCCAGCAGCTCTAGGACTAGCGGGACTCAAGAGACCCAGTACTTC
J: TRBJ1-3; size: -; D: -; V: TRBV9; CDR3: CASSVGTGSGNTIYF; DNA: TGTGCCAGCAGCGTAGGCACCGGCTCTGGAAACACCATATATTTT
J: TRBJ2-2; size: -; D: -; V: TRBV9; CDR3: CASSVYAGVGELFF; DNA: TGTGCCAGCAGCGTATACGCGGGCGTCGGGGAGCTGTTTTTT
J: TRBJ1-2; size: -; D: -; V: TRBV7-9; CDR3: CASSFGTNYGYTF; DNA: TGTGCCAGCAGCTTCGGGACAAACTATGGCTACACCTTC
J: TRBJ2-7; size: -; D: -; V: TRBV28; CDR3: CASTPRASSYEQYF; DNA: TGTGCCAGCACCCCGCGGGCCAGCTCCTACGAGCAGTACTTC
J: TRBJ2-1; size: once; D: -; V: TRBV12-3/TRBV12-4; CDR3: CASIVGGEQFF; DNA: TGTGCCAGCATAGTTGGCGGAGAGCAGTTCTTC
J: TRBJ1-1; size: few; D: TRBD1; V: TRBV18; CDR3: CASSGTGTTEAFF; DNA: TGTGCCAGCTCCGGGACAGGGACCACTGAAGCTTTCTTT
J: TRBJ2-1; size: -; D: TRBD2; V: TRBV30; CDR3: CAWSVEGGGAGEQFF; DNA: TGTGCCTGGAGTGTAGAGGGCGGGGGGGCCGGTGAGCAGTTCTTC
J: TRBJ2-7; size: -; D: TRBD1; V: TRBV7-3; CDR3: CASSEDRDAYEQYF; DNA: TGTGCCAGCAGCGAGGACAGGGACGCCTACGAGCAGTACTTC
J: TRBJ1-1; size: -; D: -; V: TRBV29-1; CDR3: CSVVGGLALSEAFF; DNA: TGCAGCGTTGTCGGGGGGCTCGCCCTCTCTGAAGCTTTCTTT
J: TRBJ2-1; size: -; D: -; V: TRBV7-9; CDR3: CASSFRARGVDEQFF; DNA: TGTGCCAGCAGCTTCCGAGCCCGGGGAGTGGATGAGCAGTTCTTC
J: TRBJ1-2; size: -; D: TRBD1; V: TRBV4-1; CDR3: CASSQTGANSYGYTF; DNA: TGCGCCAGCAGCCAGACAGGGGCCAATAGCTATGGCTACACCTTC
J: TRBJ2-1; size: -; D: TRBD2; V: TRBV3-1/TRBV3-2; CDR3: CASSQVGRGGRREQFF; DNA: TGTGCCAGCAGCCAAGTTGGGCGGGGGGGCAGAAGGGAGCAGTTCTTC
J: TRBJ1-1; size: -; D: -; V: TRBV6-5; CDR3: CASRMTGMGEAFF; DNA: TGTGCCAGCAGGATGACAGGAATGGGTGAAGCTTTCTTT
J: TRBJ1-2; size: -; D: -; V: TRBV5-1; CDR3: CASSTGQPNYGYTF; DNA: TGCGCCAGCAGCACAGGGCAACCTAACTATGGCTACACCTTC
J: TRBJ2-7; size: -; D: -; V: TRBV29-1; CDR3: CSVGAARDSYEQYF; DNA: TGCAGCGTTGGGGCCGCCCGGGACTCCTACGAGCAGTACTTC
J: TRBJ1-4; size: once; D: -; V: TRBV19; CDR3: CASSEDGTATNEKLFF; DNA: TGTGCCAGTAGTGAGGACGGGACTGCAACTAATGAAAAACTGTTTTTT
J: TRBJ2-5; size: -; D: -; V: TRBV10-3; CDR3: CAIRGTGEETQYF; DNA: TGTGCCATCAGAGGAACGGGGGAAGAGACCCAGTACTTC
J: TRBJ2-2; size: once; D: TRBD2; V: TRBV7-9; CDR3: CASSSLAGGGLTGELFF; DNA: TGTGCCAGCAGTTCCCTTGCTGGCGGGGGTCTCACCGGGGAGCTGTTTTTT
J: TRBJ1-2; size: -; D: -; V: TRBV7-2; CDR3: CASSLYDIGYGYTF; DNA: TGTGCCAGCAGCTTATATGACATCGGCTATGGCTACACCTTC
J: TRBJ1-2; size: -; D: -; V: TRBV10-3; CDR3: CAISESYGRAEGYTF; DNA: TGTGCCATCAGTGAAAGTTATGGCAGGGCGGAGGGCTACACCTTC
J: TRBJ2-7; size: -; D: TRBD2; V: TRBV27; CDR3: CASSFSLAGLSYEQYF; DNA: TGTGCCAGCAGTTTTAGTCTAGCGGGGCTCTCCTACGAGCAGTACTTC
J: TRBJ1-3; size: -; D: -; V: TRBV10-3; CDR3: CAISRDLDSGNTIYF; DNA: TGTGCCATCAGCCGGGATTTAGACTCTGGAAACACCATATATTTT
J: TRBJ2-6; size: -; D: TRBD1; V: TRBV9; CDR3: CASSAGTASFGANVLTF; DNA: TGTGCCAGCAGCGCCGGGACAGCTTCTTTCGGGGCCAACGTCCTGACTTTC
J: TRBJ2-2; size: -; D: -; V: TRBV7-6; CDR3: CASSFRATANTGELFF; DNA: TGTGCCAGCAGCTTTCGAGCTACCGCGAACACCGGGGAGCTGTTTTTT
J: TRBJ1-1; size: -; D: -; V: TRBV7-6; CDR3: CASSSRVNTEAFF; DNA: TGTGCCAGCAGCTCCAGGGTGAACACTGAAGCTTTCTTT
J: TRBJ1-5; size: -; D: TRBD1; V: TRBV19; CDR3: CASSSYRGGFVGQPQHF; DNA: TGTGCCAGTAGTTCCTACAGGGGGGGGTTTGTCGGTCAGCCCCAGCATTTT
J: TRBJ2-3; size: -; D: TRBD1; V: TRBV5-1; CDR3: CASSPRQGSGPDTQYF; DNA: TGCGCCAGCAGCCCACGACAGGGCTCGGGGCCAGATACGCAGTATTTT
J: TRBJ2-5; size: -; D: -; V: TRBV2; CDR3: CASTHWDGGMRETQYF; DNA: TGTGCCAGCACCCACTGGGACGGAGGGATGAGAGAGACCCAGTACTTC
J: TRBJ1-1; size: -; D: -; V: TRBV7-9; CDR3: CASSFGNTEAFF; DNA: TGTGCCAGCAGCTTCGGGAACACTGAAGCTTTCTTT
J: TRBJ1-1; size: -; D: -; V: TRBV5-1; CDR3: CASSSGHSMNTEAFF; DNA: TGCGCCAGCAGCTCTGGACATTCTATGAACACTGAAGCTTTCTTT
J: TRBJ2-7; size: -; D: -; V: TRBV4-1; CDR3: CASSQEGGGSYEQYF; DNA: TGCGCCAGCAGCCAAGAAGGTGGCGGCTCCTACGAGCAGTACTTC
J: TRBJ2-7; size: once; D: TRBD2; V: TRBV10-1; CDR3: CASEWGGEQYF; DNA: TGCGCCAGCGAGTGGGGGGGCGAGCAGTACTTC
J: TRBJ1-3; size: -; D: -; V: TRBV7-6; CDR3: CASSPGPGRSGNTIYF; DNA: TGTGCCAGCAGTCCAGGCCCAGGGAGGTCTGGAAACACCATATATTTT
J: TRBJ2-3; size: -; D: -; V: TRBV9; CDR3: CASSPRTTTDTQYF; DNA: TGTGCCAGCAGCCCACGGACTACCACAGATACGCAGTATTTT
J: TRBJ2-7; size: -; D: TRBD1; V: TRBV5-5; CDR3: CASSLAKVQGPYEQYF; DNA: TGTGCCAGCAGCTTGGCTAAGGTACAGGGGCCCTACGAGCAGTACTTC
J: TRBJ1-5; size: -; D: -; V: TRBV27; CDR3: CASSFTNVAFPQHF; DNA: TGTGCCAGCAGTTTTACAAACGTCGCATTCCCCCAGCATTTT
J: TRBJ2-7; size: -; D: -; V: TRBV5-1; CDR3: CASSLDGQPYEQYF; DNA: TGCGCCAGCAGCTTGGACGGACAGCCCTACGAGCAGTACTTC
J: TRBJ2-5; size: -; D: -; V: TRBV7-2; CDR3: CASSGDRIQETQYF; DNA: TGTGCCAGCAGCGGAGACAGAATACAAGAGACCCAGTACTTC
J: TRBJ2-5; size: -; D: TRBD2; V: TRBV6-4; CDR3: CASSERGGEETQYF; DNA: TGTGCCAGCAGTGAACGGGGGGGGGAAGAGACCCAGTACTTC
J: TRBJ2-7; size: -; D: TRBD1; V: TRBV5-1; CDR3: CASSDPGQGRYEQYF; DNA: TGCGCCAGCAGCGACCCGGGACAGGGGCGCTACGAGCAGTACTTC
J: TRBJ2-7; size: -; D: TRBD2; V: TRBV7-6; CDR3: CASSPAQRGDEQYF; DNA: TGTGCCAGCAGCCCCGCCCAGCGGGGCGACGAGCAGTACTTC
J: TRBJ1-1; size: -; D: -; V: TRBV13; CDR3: CASRTSLDSFNTEAFF; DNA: TGTGCCAGCAGGACGTCCCTAGACAGTTTCAACACTGAAGCTTTCTTT
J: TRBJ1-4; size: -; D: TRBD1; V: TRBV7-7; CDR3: CASSLGTGRGNEKLFF; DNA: TGTGCCAGCAGCTTAGGGACAGGGCGGGGTAATGAAAAACTGTTTTTT
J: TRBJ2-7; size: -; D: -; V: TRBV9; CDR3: CASSPHHRPGVEQYF; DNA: TGTGCCAGCAGCCCCCACCACAGGCCCGGCGTCGAGCAGTACTTC
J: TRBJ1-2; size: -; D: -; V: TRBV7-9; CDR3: CASSGDFSQRGYTF; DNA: TGTGCCAGCAGCGGCGACTTCTCTCAGCGGGGCTACACCTTC